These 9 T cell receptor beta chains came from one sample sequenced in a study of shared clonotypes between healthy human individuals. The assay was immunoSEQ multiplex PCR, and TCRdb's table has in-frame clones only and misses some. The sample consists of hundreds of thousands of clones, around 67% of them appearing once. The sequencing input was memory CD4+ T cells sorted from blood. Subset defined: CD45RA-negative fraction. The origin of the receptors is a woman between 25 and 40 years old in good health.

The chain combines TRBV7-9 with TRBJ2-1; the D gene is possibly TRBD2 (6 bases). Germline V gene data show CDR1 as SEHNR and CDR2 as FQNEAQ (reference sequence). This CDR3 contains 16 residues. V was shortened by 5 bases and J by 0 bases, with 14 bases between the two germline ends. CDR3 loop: CASSPPGTSSYNEQFF. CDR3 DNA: TGTGCCAGCAGCCCCCCCGGGACTTCCTCCTACAATGAGCAGTTCTTC.

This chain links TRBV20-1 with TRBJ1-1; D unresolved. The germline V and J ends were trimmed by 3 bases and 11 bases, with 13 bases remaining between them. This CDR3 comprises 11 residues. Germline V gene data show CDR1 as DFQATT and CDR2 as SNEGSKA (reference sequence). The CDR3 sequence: CSAREESAAFF. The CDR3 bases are TGCAGTGCTAGGGAGGAGAGCGCGGCTTTCTTT.

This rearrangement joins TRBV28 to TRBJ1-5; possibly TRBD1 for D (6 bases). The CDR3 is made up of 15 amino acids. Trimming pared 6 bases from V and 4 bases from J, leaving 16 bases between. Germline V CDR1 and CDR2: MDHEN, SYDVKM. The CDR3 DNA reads TGTGCCAGCAGACCGGGGTGGCAGGGGAATCAGCCCCAGCATTTT. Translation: CASRPGWQGNQPQHF.

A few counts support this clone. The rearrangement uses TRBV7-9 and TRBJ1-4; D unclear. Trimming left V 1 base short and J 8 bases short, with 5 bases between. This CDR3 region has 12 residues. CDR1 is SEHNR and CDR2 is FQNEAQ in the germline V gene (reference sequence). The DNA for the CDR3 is TGTGCCAGCAGCTTAGAGGGAGAAAAACTGTTTTTT. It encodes CASSLEGEKLFF. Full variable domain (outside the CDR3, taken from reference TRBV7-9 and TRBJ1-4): DTGVSQNPRHKITKRGQNVTFRCDPISEHNRLYWYRQTLGQGPEFLTYFQNEAQLEKSRLLSDRFSAERPKGSFSTLEIQRTEQGDSAMYLCASSLEGEKLFFGSGTQLSVL.

CDR3 bases: TGTGCCAGCAGATCCCCTGGGGGGACCCGGGAGCAGTTCTTC. This encodes CASRSPGGTREQFF. The chain recombines TRBV28 with TRBJ2-1; perhaps TRBD2 as D (6 bases). V was cut by 6 bases and J by 10 bases, with 19 bases left in between. The CDR3 length is 14 residues. The V gene's germline CDR1 is MDHEN and CDR2 SYDVKM.

As DNA, the CDR3 is TGTGCCAGCGTGCGGGGATACGAGCAGTACTTC. Its protein product is CASVRGYEQYF. The rearrangement uses TRBV28 and TRBJ2-7; maybe TRBD2 (6 bases). Looked up from germline, CDR1 is MDHEN and CDR2 is SYDVKM. The CDR3 is made up of 11 amino acids. Trimming removed 8 bases at V and 4 bases at J, with 9 bases between.

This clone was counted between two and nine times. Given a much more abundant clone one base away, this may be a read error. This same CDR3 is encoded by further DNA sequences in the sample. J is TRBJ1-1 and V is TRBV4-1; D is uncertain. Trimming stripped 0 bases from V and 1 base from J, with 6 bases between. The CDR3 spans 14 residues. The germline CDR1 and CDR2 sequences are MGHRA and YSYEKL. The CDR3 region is CASSQEDGNTEAFF. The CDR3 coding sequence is TGCGCCAGCAGCCAAGAAGACGGGAACACTGAAGCTTTCTTT.

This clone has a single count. The DNA of the CDR3 is TGTGCCAGCTCCCAGAGGTACGGCTCTGGAAACACCATATATTTT. This gives the protein CASSQRYGSGNTIYF. This chain connects TRBV28 to TRBJ1-3; D remains unclear. CDR3 size: 15 residues. Trimming shortened V by 8 bases and J by 0 bases, and 14 bases separated the two germline ends. Per germline, CDR1 MDHEN and CDR2 SYDVKM.

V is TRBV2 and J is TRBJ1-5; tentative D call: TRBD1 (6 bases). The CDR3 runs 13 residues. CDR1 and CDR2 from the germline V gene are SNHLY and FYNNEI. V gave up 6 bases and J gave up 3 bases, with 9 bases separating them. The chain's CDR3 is CASSGQLNQPQHF. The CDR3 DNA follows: TGTGCCAGCAGCGGACAGCTCAATCAGCCCCAGCATTTT.